The 32 T cell receptor beta chains below all came from one sample that was sequenced in a study of blood T cells in healthy people across ages (dated by TCRdb to the mid-2010s). Receptor amplification or capture employed 5' RACE. TCRdb lists the instrument as Illumina HiSeq 2500. A second PCR of roughly 7 to 11 cycles was performed with a sample-barcoded 5' primer and a J-beta primer mix. TCRdb applied fastp at Q25 and MiXCR to the public reads, then kept only in-frame beta chains. A single entry per CDR3 protein holds the most common genes and DNA from its merged rows. In this sample the table shows around 870,000 distinct CDR3 sequences, about 30% of which occur a single time. Around a sixth of the sample lies in the top ten. The source material was blood. The source of these receptors is a woman of 80 years or more in good health.

This clonotype was picked up many times. The chain links TRBV12-5 to TRBJ2-1; D is unclear. Per the germline V gene, CDR1 is LGHNT and CDR2 is FRNRAP. This CDR3 spans 16 amino acids. V dropped 6 bases and J dropped 7 bases, with 22 bases sitting between them. The CDR3: CASGPVGHLHVNEQFF. The CDR3 coding sequence is TGTGCTAGTGGCCCCGTCGGTCACCTACATGTAAATGAGCAGTTCTTC. Together with reference TRBV12-5 and TRBJ2-1, the CDR3 gives the full variable domain: DARVTQTPRHKVTEMGQEVTMRCQPILGHNTVFWYRQTMMQGLELLAYFRNRAPLDDSGMPKDRFSAEMPDATLATLKIQPSEPRDSAVYFCASGPVGHLHVNEQFFGPGTRLTVL.

This clonotype was found many times. Germline is not matched at one junction end, which may reflect a read error. The V call is TRBV3-1, the J call TRBJ2-7; D not resolved. Per the germline V gene, CDR1 is LGHDT and CDR2 is YNNKEL (reference sequence). The CDR3 is 11 amino acids. This CDR3 is CASSQFYKQYF. In nucleotides, the CDR3 is TGTGCCAGCAGCCAATTCTACAAGCAGTACTTC.

With respect to this clonotype: A much larger clone differs by one base, so this may be a read error. The chain carries TRBV28 and TRBJ2-5, with TRBD1 matching 7 bases. Germline V gene lookup returns CDR1 MDHEN and CDR2 SYDVKM. The CDR3 is 17 amino acids. V lost 5 bases to trimming and J lost 11 bases; unmatched junction nucleotides: 23. CDR3 amino acids: CASSPPGGALIYNEQYF. CDR3 in DNA: TGTGCCAGCAGTCCCCCAGGGGGAGCTTTAATCTACAATGAGCAGTACTTC.

The chain carries TRBV20-1 and TRBJ2-3; the D gene is possibly TRBD1 (6 bases). Trimming cost V 3 bases and J 3 bases, with 13 bases left between them. The CDR3 loop spans 14 amino acids. From germline, CDR1 is DFQATT and CDR2 SNEGSKA (reference sequence). CDR3 region: CSASVSRGTDTQYF. The DNA for the CDR3 is TGCAGTGCTAGTGTCTCGAGGGGGACAGATACGCAGTATTTT.

The table lists this clonotype with many counts. CDR3 amino acids: CASSLGSGTSGYEQYF. CDR3 bases: TGTGCCAGCAGCTTAGGCAGCGGGACTAGCGGATACGAGCAGTACTTC. V and J are TRBV7-2 and TRBJ2-7, with 11 bases that match TRBD2. The length of the CDR3 is 16 residues. The germline gives CDR1 SGHTA, CDR2 FQGNSA. The J segment lost 4 bases and the V segment lost 1 base, leaving 6 bases of the junction unmatched. Full variable domain (remainder filled in from reference TRBV7-2 and TRBJ2-7): GAGVSQSPSNKVTEKGKDVELRCDPISGHTALYWYRQSLGQGLEFLIYFQGNSAPDKSGLPSDRFSAERTGGSVSTLTIQRTQQEDSAVYLCASSLGSGTSGYEQYFGPGTRLTVT.

This clonotype came up a few times. Since a much larger clone is just one base distant, this may be a read error. The chain is built from TRBV7-2 and TRBJ2-7; D assignment may be TRBD1 or TRBD2 (5 bases each). The CDR3 has 12 residues. The V and J ends lost 2 bases and 9 bases respectively, with 11 bases between them. Looked up from germline, CDR1 is SGHTA and CDR2 is FQGNSA. The CDR3 DNA follows: TGTGCCAGCAGCTTATCCGGGGCCGCGCAGTACTTC. Amino acids: CASSLSGAAQYF. Variable domain in full (rest from reference TRBV7-2 and TRBJ2-7): GAGVSQSPSNKVTEKGKDVELRCDPISGHTALYWYRQSLGQGLEFLIYFQGNSAPDKSGLPSDRFSAERTGGSVSTLTIQRTQQEDSAVYLCASSLSGAAQYFGPGTRLTVT.

The chain employs TRBV30 and TRBJ2-3; D remains unclear. The V and J ends lost 5 bases and 0 bases respectively, with 12 bases between them. CDR3 length: 14 residues. The germline V gene has CDR1 GTSNPN and CDR2 SVGIG (reference sequence). The CDR3 here is CAWALPDSTDTQYF. The CDR3 DNA sequence: TGTGCCTGGGCTCTCCCAGATAGCACAGATACGCAGTATTTT.

Of note for this clonotype: A much larger clone differs from this one at a single base, so this may be a read error. V is TRBV29-1 and J is TRBJ1-1, with a possible D match to TRBD1 (6 bases). Deletions cut 6 bases from V and 1 base from J, with 15 bases between. From germline, CDR1 is SQVTM and CDR2 ANQGSEA. The CDR3 contains 14 residues. The DNA of the CDR3 is TGCAGCGTCGCGCAAGGGGGGGCGAACACTGAAGCTTTCTTT. This sequence encodes CSVAQGGANTEAFF.

Concerning this clonotype itself: The junction differs from germline at one of its ends, possibly a read error. The CDR3 DNA is TGTGCCAACAGTTCCAGGACAGGGGTTAGGAGTGAAGCTTTCTTT. The encoded protein is CANSSRTGVRSEAFF. This chain connects TRBV12-3 or TRBV12-4 to TRBJ1-1, with 9 bases that match TRBD1. This CDR3 has 15 residues.

This clonotype was seen many times. The chain combines TRBV15 with TRBJ1-4; D is undetermined. The CDR3 loop spans 13 amino acids. Trimming removed 3 bases at V and 8 bases at J, with 10 bases between. The V gene's germline CDR1 is LNHNV and CDR2 YYDKDF (reference sequence). The CDR3 coding sequence is TGTGCCACCAGCAGCGTGGCTGGCGAAAAACTGTTTTTT. Translation: CATSSVAGEKLFF.

With regard to this clonotype: A read error may explain this, as a much larger clone is one base away. This chain links TRBV6-2 or TRBV6-3 with TRBJ2-3; possibly TRBD1 for D (5 bases). This CDR3 contains 13 residues. CDR1 and CDR2 (germline): MNHEY, SVGEGT. V lost 7 bases and J lost 0, with 8 bases in between. CDR3 loop: CASTKGSTDTQYF. In nucleotides, the CDR3 is TGTGCCAGCACCAAGGGGAGCACAGATACGCAGTATTTT.

This clonotype appeared once. A read error may produce the germline difference seen at one junction end. The V call is TRBV7-9, the J call TRBJ1-2; no reliable D call. CDR3 length: 13 residues. From germline, CDR1 is SEHNR and CDR2 FQNEAQ (reference sequence). The CDR3 reads CTSSLMGSDGYTF. The CDR3 coding sequence is TGTACCAGCAGCTTAATGGGGAGCGATGGCTACACCTTC.

This clonotype was counted between two and nine times. One end of the junction fails to match germline, which may point to a read error. This chain connects TRBV29-1 to TRBJ2-3, with TRBD2 matching over 8 bases. Germline V lookup: CDR1 SQVTM, CDR2 ANQGSEA. The CDR3 is 14 residues long. The CDR3 DNA sequence: TGCAGCGTTGGTACGGGGGGGCTCGGAGATGCGCAGTATTTT. This sequence encodes CSVGTGGLGDAQYF.

The V call is TRBV27, the J call TRBJ1-2; maybe TRBD1 (6 bases). CDR3 length equals 15 residues. Trimming took off 0 bases at V and 5 bases at J, with 13 bases between the two ends. CDR1 is MNHEY, CDR2 SMNVEV, per germline (reference sequence). The CDR3 DNA reads as TGTGCCAGCAGTTTATCGATAGAAAGGGGGTATGGCTACACCTTC. Translating it yields CASSLSIERGYGYTF.

In this sample, this clonotype turned up many times. V and J are TRBV20-1 and TRBJ2-7; no clear D gene. V shed 3 bases and J shed 4 bases, with 16 bases lying between them. The germline V gene encodes CDR1 DFQATT and CDR2 SNEGSKA (reference sequence). This CDR3 is built from 14 residues. CDR3 nucleotide sequence: TGCAGTGCTAGGGGAAGGAGAAACAGTTACGAGCAGTACTTC. Protein: CSARGRRNSYEQYF.

About this clonotype itself: A much more abundant neighbour one base away suggests this may be a read error. This chain connects TRBV10-2 to TRBJ2-1; TRBD2 aligns across 10 bases. V shed 4 bases and J 13 bases; nucleotides not matched to a gene: 13. CDR1 is WSHSY, CDR2 SAAADI, per germline. This CDR3 contains 15 residues. The CDR3 here is CASSAYERGGSIQFF. The CDR3 coding sequence is TGCGCCAGCAGTGCTTATGAGCGGGGGGGAAGCATTCAGTTCTTC.

V is TRBV30 and J is TRBJ1-2, with no clear D. The CDR3 has 12 amino acids. Between the trimmed V and J ends, which lost 2 bases and 3 bases, there was a span of 7 bases. Germline V CDR1 and CDR2: GTSNPN, SVGIG (reference sequence). CDR3 region: CAWSFQHYGYTF. The CDR3 nucleotides are TGTGCCTGGAGTTTCCAGCACTATGGCTACACCTTC.

This clonotype was recorded many times. This chain connects TRBV7-9 to TRBJ2-1; the D gene is possibly TRBD1 (6 bases). Trimming stripped 8 bases from V and 6 bases from J, with 17 bases between. Germline CDR1 and CDR2: SEHNR and FQNEAQ (reference sequence). This CDR3 is 14 amino acids long. The CDR3 DNA is TGTGCCAGCTCCCCTAAGGGGGTCGGCAATGAGCAGTTCTTC. Residues: CASSPKGVGNEQFF.

This clonotype showed up just a few times. V usage is TRBV6-5 and J usage is TRBJ2-7; 7 nucleotides line up with TRBD1. CDR1 and CDR2 (germline): MNHEY, SVGAGI. Trimming took 6 bases from V and 5 from J; bases not matched to a gene: 7. The CDR3 is 13 residues long. This chain's CDR3 is CASSSRGTDEQYF. The CDR3 bases are TGTGCCAGCAGCTCCCGAGGGACAGACGAGCAGTACTTC.

This clonotype was recorded only once. A much larger clone is a single base away; this may be a read error. The V and J genes are TRBV12-3 or TRBV12-4 and TRBJ1-4; a possible D gene is TRBD1 (5 bases). The CDR3 covers 13 residues. This CDR3 reads CASSQMGLEKPFF. The CDR3 bases are TGTGCCAGCAGTCAGATGGGACTTGAAAAACCGTTTTTT.

The J gene is TRBJ2-1, the V gene TRBV7-8; D could derive from TRBD1 or TRBD2 (6 bases each). Deletions cut 3 bases from V and 9 bases from J, with 18 bases between. This CDR3 spans 15 amino acids. Per the germline V gene, CDR1 is SGHVS and CDR2 is FQNEAQ. This chain's CDR3 is CASSLGWGVRGEQFF. The CDR3 DNA is TGTGCCAGCAGCTTGGGCTGGGGGGTCAGGGGTGAGCAGTTCTTC.

In DNA form, the CDR3 reads TGTGCCAGCACTACGACAGCGTCCATTTCACCCCTCCACTTT. This codes for CASTTTASISPLHF. The chain employs TRBV6-2 or TRBV6-3 and TRBJ1-6; possibly TRBD1 for D (5 bases). Germline CDR1 MNHEY, CDR2 SVGEGT. The ends were cut back, 7 bases at V and 9 bases at J, with 16 bases in the middle. The CDR3 consists of 14 residues.

This clonotype appeared a few times. V usage is TRBV24-1 and J usage is TRBJ2-3, with 12 nucleotides matching TRBD2. CDR1 and CDR2 (germline): KGHDR, SFDVKD. This CDR3 region has 17 residues. With V trimmed by 4 bases and J by 6 bases, 10 bases remained unmatched. CDR3 residues: CATSDDGLAGPGDTQYF. Here the CDR3 DNA reads TGTGCCACCAGTGACGACGGACTAGCGGGGCCGGGGGATACGCAGTATTTT.

This chain connects TRBV11-2 to TRBJ2-2; D possibly corresponds to TRBD1 (6 bases). V was shortened by 5 bases and J by 7 bases, with 17 bases between the two germline ends. CDR3 size: 15 residues. Germline V gives CDR1 SGHAT, CDR2 FQNNGV. CDR3 nucleotides: TGTGCCAGCAGCCACGTTACAGGGCGCGGCGGGGAGCTGTTTTTT. Its protein product is CASSHVTGRGGELFF.

This rearrangement joins TRBV29-1 to TRBJ2-1; the D is unclear. The CDR3 is 13 residues long. Deletions cut 8 bases from V and 7 bases from J, with 18 bases between. Germline V CDR1 and CDR2: SQVTM, ANQGSEA. CDR3 sequence (DNA): TGCAGCCCAAAGGTCTTGGGCAGAAATGAGCAGTTCTTC. Its protein is CSPKVLGRNEQFF.

This chain connects TRBV4-3 to TRBJ2-1; 12 bases agree with TRBD2. The CDR3 extends over 19 amino acids. V shed 2 bases and J 7 bases; nucleotides not matched to a gene: 15. Germline V gene lookup returns CDR1 LGHNA and CDR2 YSLEER. Here the CDR3 DNA reads TGCGCCAGCAGCCAACGCGGAACCACGGGACTAGCGGGCCTAAATGAGCAGTTCTTC. Translation: CASSQRGTTGLAGLNEQFF.

The sample holds a few counts of this clonotype. This chain uses TRBV11-2 with TRBJ1-5, with 7 positions matching TRBD1. The trim removed 3 bases at V and 6 bases at J, leaving 2 bases unmatched. The CDR3 runs 13 residues. From germline, CDR1 is SGHAT and CDR2 FQNNGV. The CDR3 loop reads CASSFHRGQPQHF. In nucleotides, the CDR3 is TGTGCCAGCAGCTTCCACAGGGGTCAGCCCCAGCATTTT.

This clonotype has at least ten counts. This sequence joins TRBV7-2 and TRBJ2-7, with 8 positions matching TRBD2. This CDR3 region has 15 residues. Germline-derived CDR1 and CDR2 are SGHTA and FQGNSA. The junction had 10 bases not matched to a gene; V was cut back by 5 bases and J by 4 bases. The CDR3 sequence: CASSVREGLGYEQYF. The CDR3 DNA follows: TGTGCCAGCAGCGTCCGTGAGGGACTAGGTTACGAGCAGTACTTC.

The J gene is TRBJ1-1, the V gene TRBV16; no definite D call. Trimming cost V 0 bases and J 2 bases, with 10 bases left between them. The CDR3 spans 15 residues. CDR1 KGHSY and CDR2 FQNENV come from the germline V gene. The CDR3 is CASSQSHRANTEAFF. The CDR3 DNA follows: TGTGCCAGCAGCCAATCTCATAGGGCCAACACTGAAGCTTTCTTT.

This clonotype has a count of ten or more. The rearrangement joins TRBV18 to TRBJ2-1; D is unresolved. The germline V gene encodes CDR1 KGHSH and CDR2 LQKENI. The V end was cut by 1 base, the J end by 2 bases, with 9 bases between. The CDR3 is 15 amino acids. The CDR3 nucleotides are TGTGCCAGCTCACCACAAGGGTACCCCTACAATGAGCAGTTCTTC. It specifies CASSPQGYPYNEQFF.

In this sample, this clonotype turned up many times. The rearrangement links TRBV6-5 to TRBJ2-2, with 15 nucleotides matching TRBD2. This CDR3 contains 19 residues. CDR1 is MNHEY and CDR2 is SVGAGI in the germline V gene. With V trimmed by 2 bases and J by 2 bases, 6 bases remained unmatched. The CDR3 DNA reads TGTGCCAGCAGTTACGTAGGACTAGCGGGGGGGCCTAACACCGGGGAGCTGTTTTTT. It codes for CASSYVGLAGGPNTGELFF.

About this clonotype itself: Given a much more abundant clone one base away, this may be a read error. The chain has TRBV6-5 and TRBJ2-1; D assignment may be TRBD1 or TRBD2 (5 bases each). The CDR3 is 15 amino acids. Trimming shortened V by 5 bases and J by 3 bases, and 14 bases separated the two germline ends. Germline V CDR1 and CDR2: MNHEY, SVGAGI. CDR3 residues: CASSPKRTNYNEQFF. The CDR3 DNA follows: TGTGCCAGCAGTCCGAAGCGGACAAACTACAATGAGCAGTTCTTC.